This is a list of T cell receptor beta chains from one sample in a study of cytotoxic CD8 clonotypes in ibrutinib-treated CLL. TCRdb's table, derived via immunoSEQ multiplex PCR, lists solely in-frame clones and lacks some. The table lists about 9,400 clones, over 60% of them singletons, with around a sixth in the top ten. The source material was PBMCs, sampled before ibrutinib treatment. These receptor sequences come from a human donor with chronic lymphocytic leukemia. The CDR3 runs from the conserved cysteine through the conserved F or W. Clone size, where shown, is once, few, many, or a class for clones that have expanded.

V gene	clone size	J gene	CDR3 protein
TRBV4-2	.	TRBJ2-7	CASSRAGYEQYF
TRBV4-1	few	TRBJ2-5	CASSLAGFQETQYF
TRBV5-1	.	TRBJ1-3	CASSLDGGGNTIYF
TRBV30	.	TRBJ2-1	CAWSVLGKIREYNEQFF
TRBV9	.	TRBJ1-2	CASRAPGQGANYGYTF
TRBV18	.	TRBJ1-1	CASSPPGGRTEAFF
TRBV6-1	few	TRBJ1-2	CASSDTGRGYTF
TRBV6-6	.	TRBJ1-1	CASRYQKTGDTEAFF
TRBV7-9	hyperexpanded	TRBJ2-3	CASSFRPDTQYF
TRBV14	.	TRBJ1-6	CASSQVWERGTRGALHF
TRBV7-9	few	TRBJ2-1	CASSVWGRTGLQFF
TRBV18	.	TRBJ2-1	CASSPTQTRGQFF
TRBV30	.	TRBJ1-6	CAWSDTGATPLHF
TRBV6-5	few	TRBJ1-1	CASRSPGAANTEAFF
TRBV2	few	TRBJ1-3	CASSEEGNSGNTIYF
TRBV10-3	.	TRBJ2-3	CAIRPGLASTDTQYF
TRBV7-2	.	TRBJ1-5	CASSRMLSQPQHF
TRBV7-9	few	TRBJ2-1	CASSFRGAVAYNEQFF
TRBV27	few	TRBJ2-6	CASSSVYHQDGNRANVLTF
TRBV5-6	few	TRBJ2-6	CASSLGTTPGANVLTF
TRBV12-5	.	TRBJ2-5	CASGLVALVPSEIRETQYF
TRBV14	.	TRBJ2-3	CASSQRGTSSTDTQYF
TRBV5-1	.	TRBJ2-5	CASSRGVGRLETQYF
TRBV18	.	TRBJ2-3	CASSPRRGLGGDTQYF
TRBV6-4	.	TRBJ1-1	CASSSSGDTEAFF
TRBV5-1	.	TRBJ2-1	CASSFPGGPYNEQFF
TRBV23-1	.	TRBJ1-5	CASSQGRPSNQPQHF
TRBV30	.	TRBJ1-1	CAWSRKGNTEAFF
TRBV28	.	TRBJ2-2	CASSSPNTGELFF
TRBV30	.	TRBJ1-5	CAWSPGTGVQPQHF
TRBV9	.	TRBJ2-1	CASSVRLYGGALLEQFF
TRBV4-1	once	TRBJ1-4	CASYGTGKSEKLFF
TRBV7-3	.	TRBJ2-2	CASSLRGGGDTGELFF
TRBV30	.	TRBJ2-1	CAWEPGQGVGEQFF
TRBV15	.	.	CATSRDAGLLFYEQYF
TRBV15	.	TRBJ2-3	CATSREVGYTTDTQYF